What follows is one T cell receptor (beta chain) and its context. The antigen is not known. TCRdb re-called the reads through MiXCR, storing one row per CDR3 protein. The sample carries 350,000 to 500,000 distinct CDR3 sequences, roughly 30% recorded once. The germline gives CDR1 SEHNR, CDR2 FQNEAQ (reference sequence). The CDR3 extends over 13 amino acids. The V end was cut by 4 bases, the J end by 2 bases, with 9 bases between. The data derive from a study of T cell repertoires in cytomegalovirus infection. Study conclusions and caveats: Cumulative public TCR beta family frequency identified carriers of CMV plus the relevant HLA. HLA-C-restricted CMV clonotypes gave the most frequent clonotype in two of eight donors.

The specimen was PBMCs. The rearrangement links TRBV7-9 to TRBJ2-7; D is possibly TRBD1 (6 bases). This TCR derives from a human donor in good health (CMV status not recorded). Some clones in this sample may be carry-over from other donors' samples. CDR3 coding DNA: TGTGCCAGCAGCTCACAGGGTACCTACGAGCAGTACTTC. It specifies CASSSQGTYEQYF. Full variable domain (rest looked up from reference TRBV7-9 and TRBJ2-7): DTGVSQNPRHKITKRGQNVTFRCDPISEHNRLYWYRQTLGQGPEFLTYFQNEAQLEKSRLLSDRFSAERPKGSFSTLEIQRTEQGDSAMYLCASSSQGTYEQYFGPGTRLTVT.